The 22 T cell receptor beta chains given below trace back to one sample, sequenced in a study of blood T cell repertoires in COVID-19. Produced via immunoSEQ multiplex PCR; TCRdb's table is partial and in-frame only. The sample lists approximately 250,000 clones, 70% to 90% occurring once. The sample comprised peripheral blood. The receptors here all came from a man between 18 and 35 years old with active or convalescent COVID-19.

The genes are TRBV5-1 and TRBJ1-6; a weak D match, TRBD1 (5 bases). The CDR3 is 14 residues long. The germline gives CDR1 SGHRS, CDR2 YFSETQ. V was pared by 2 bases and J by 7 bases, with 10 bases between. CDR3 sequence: CASSFTGENSPLHF. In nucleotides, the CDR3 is TGCGCCAGCAGCTTCACAGGAGAAAATTCACCCCTCCACTTT.

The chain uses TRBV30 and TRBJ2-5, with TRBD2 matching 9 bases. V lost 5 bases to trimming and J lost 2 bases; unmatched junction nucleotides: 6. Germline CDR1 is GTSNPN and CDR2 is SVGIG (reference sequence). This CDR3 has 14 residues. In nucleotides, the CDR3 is TGTGCCTGGGAGCGGGGGGCGGGACAAGAGACCCAGTACTTC. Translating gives CAWERGAGQETQYF.

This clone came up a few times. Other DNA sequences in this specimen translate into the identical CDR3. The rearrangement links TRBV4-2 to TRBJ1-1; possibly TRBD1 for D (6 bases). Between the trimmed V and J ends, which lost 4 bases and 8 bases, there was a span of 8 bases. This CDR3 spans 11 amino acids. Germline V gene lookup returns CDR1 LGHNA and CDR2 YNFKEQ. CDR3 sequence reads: CASSRGTEAFF. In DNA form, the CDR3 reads TGTGCCAGCAGCCGAGGGACAGAAGCTTTCTTT.

For the CDR3, the DNA is TGTGCCAGCAGTGAAACTAGCGGGACTTCAGGCACAGATACGCAGTATTTT. It yields the protein CASSETSGTSGTDTQYF. This chain links TRBV6-4 with TRBJ2-3, with 10 bases fitting TRBD2. Germline CDR1 is MRHNA and CDR2 is SNTAGT. This CDR3 is 17 amino acids long. Trimming took 3 bases from V and 1 from J; bases not matched to a gene: 7.

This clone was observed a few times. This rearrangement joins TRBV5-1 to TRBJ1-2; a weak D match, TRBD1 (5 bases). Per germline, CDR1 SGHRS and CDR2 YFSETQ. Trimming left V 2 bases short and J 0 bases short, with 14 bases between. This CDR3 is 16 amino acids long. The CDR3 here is CASSLSSGGSNYGYTF. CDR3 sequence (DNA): TGCGCCAGCAGCTTATCCTCGGGGGGATCTAACTATGGCTACACCTTC.

CDR3 sequence reads: CASSIRQVPMNTEAFF. The DNA for the CDR3 is TGTGCCAGTAGTATACGACAGGTCCCTATGAACACTGAAGCTTTCTTT. The chain recombines TRBV19 with TRBJ1-1; D possibly corresponds to TRBD1 (6 bases). Germline lookup yields CDR1 LNHDA and CDR2 SQIVND (reference sequence). CDR3 size: 16 residues. V lost 2 bases and J lost 0, with 13 bases in between.

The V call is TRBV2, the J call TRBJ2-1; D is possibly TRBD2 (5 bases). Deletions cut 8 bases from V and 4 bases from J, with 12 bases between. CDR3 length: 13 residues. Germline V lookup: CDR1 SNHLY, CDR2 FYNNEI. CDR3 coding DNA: TGTGCCAGCGAGGGCCCTGGGTACAATGAGCAGTTCTTC. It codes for CASEGPGYNEQFF.

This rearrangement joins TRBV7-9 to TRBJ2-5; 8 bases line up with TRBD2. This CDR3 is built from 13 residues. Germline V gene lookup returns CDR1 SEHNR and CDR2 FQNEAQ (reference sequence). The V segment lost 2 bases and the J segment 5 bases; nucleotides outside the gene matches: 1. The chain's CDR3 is CASSLQRGETQYF. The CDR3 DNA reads TGTGCCAGCAGCTTACAGCGGGGGGAGACCCAGTACTTC.

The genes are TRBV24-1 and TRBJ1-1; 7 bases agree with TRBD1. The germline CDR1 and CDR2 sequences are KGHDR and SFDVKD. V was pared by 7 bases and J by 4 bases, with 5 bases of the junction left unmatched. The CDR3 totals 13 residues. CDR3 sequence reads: CATSATGATEAFF. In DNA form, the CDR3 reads TGTGCCACCAGCGCCACAGGGGCCACTGAAGCTTTCTTT.

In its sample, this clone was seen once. In DNA, the CDR3 is TGCGCCAGCAGCCCCGGCACGGGTTATGAAGCTTTCTTT. Translation: CASSPGTGYEAFF. The J gene is TRBJ1-1, the V gene TRBV5-1; D remains ambiguous. Germline values: CDR1 SGHRS, CDR2 YFSETQ. The CDR3 runs 13 residues. The V end was cut by 4 bases, the J end by 7 bases, with 14 bases between.

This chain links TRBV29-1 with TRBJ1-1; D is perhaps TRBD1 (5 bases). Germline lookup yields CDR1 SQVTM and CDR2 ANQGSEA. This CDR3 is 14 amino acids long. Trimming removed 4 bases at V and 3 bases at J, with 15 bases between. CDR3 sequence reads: CSVARGAADTEAFF. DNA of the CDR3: TGCAGCGTTGCAAGGGGTGCAGCAGACACTGAAGCTTTCTTT.

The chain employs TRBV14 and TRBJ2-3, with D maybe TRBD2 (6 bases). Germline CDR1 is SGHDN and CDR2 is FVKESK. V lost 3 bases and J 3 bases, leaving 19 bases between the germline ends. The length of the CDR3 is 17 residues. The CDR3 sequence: CASSQNGGGESTDTQYF. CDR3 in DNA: TGTGCCAGCAGCCAGAATGGAGGCGGGGAGAGTACAGATACGCAGTATTTT.

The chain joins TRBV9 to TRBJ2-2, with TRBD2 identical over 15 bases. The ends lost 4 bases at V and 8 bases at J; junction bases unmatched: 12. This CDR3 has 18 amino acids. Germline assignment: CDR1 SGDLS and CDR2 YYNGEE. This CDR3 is CASSPRGTSGRRTGELFF. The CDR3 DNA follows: TGTGCCAGCAGCCCTAGAGGGACTAGCGGGAGGAGAACGGGGGAGCTGTTTTTT.

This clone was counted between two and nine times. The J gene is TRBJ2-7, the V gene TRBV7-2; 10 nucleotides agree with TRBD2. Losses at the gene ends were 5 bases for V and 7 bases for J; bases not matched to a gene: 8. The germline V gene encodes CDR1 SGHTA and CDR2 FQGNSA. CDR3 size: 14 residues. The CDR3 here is CASSLLAGAEEQYF. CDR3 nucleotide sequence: TGTGCCAGCAGCCTTCTAGCGGGAGCGGAAGAGCAGTACTTC.

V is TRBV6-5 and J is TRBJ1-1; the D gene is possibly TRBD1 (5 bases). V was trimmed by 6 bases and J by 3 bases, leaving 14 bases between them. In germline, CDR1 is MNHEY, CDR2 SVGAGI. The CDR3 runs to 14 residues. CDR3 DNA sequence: TGTGCCAGCAGCAGGGTGCAGGGCGACACTGAAGCTTTCTTT. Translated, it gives CASSRVQGDTEAFF.

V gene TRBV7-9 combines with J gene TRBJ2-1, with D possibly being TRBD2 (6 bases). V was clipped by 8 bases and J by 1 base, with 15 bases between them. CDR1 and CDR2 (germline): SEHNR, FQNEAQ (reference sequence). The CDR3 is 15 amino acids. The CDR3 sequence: CASVQEGGSYNEQFF. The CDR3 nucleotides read TGTGCCAGCGTCCAGGAAGGAGGGTCCTACAATGAGCAGTTCTTC.

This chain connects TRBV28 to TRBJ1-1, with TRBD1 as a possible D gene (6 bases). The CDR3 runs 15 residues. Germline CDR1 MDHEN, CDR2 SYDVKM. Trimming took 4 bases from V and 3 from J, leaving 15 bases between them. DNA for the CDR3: TGTGCCAGCAGTTCGCGGGGGGGGCTGGACACTGAAGCTTTCTTT. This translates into CASSSRGGLDTEAFF.

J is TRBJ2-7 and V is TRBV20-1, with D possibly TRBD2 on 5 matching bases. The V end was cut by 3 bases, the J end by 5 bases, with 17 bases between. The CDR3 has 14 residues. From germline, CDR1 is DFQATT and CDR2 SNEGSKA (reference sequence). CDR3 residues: CSASSAARDDEQYF. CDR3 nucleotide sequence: TGCAGTGCTAGTTCGGCAGCCCGGGATGACGAGCAGTACTTC.

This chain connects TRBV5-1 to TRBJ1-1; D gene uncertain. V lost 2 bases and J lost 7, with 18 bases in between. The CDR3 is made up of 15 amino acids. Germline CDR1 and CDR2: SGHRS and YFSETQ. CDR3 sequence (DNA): TGCGCCAGCAGCTTTGTAACGTCGGGGTATGATGAAGCTTTCTTT. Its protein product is CASSFVTSGYDEAFF.

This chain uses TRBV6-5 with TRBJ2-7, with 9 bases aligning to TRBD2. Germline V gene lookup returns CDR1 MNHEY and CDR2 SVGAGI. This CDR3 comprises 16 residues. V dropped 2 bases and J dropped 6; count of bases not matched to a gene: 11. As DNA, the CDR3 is TGTGCCAGCAGTTACACGGGACTAGCTGTACGGGCCGAGCAGTACTTC. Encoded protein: CASSYTGLAVRAEQYF.

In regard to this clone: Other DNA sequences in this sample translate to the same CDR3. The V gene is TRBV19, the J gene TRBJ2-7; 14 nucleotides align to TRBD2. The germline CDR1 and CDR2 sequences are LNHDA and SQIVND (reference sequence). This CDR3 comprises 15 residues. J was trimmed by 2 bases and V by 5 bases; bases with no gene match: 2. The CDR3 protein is CASSRLAGGPYEQYF. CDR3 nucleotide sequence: TGTGCCAGTAGTCGACTAGCGGGGGGGCCCTACGAGCAGTACTTC. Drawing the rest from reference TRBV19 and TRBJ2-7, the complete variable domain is DGGITQSPKYLFRKEGQNVTLSCEQNLNHDAMYWYRQDPGQGLRLIYYSQIVNDFQKGDIAEGYSVSREKKESFPLTVTSAQKNPTAFYLCASSRLAGGPYEQYFGPGTRLTVT.

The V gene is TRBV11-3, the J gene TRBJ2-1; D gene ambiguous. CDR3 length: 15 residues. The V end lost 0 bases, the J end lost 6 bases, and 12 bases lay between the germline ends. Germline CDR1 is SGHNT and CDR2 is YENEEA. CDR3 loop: CASSLDFQASNEQFF. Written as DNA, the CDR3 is TGTGCCAGCAGCTTAGATTTTCAAGCCTCCAATGAGCAGTTCTTC. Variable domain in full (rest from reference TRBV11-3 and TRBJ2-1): EAGVVQSPRYKIIEKKQPVAFWCNPISGHNTLYWYLQNLGQGPELLIRYENEEAVDDSQLPKDRFSAERLKGVDSTLKIQPAELGDSAVYLCASSLDFQASNEQFFGPGTRLTVL.